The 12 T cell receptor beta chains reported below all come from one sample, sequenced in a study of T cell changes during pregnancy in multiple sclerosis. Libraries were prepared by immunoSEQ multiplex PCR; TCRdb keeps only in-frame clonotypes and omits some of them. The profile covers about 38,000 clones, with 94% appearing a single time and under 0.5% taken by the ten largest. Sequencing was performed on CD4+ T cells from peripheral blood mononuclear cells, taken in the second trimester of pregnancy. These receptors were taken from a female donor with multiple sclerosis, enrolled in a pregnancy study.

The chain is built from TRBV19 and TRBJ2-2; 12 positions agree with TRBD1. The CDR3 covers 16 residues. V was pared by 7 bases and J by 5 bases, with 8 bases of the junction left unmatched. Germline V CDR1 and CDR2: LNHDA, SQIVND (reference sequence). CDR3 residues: CASMSEGQGATGELFF. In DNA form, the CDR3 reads TGTGCCAGTATGTCGGAGGGACAGGGGGCGACCGGGGAGCTGTTTTTT.

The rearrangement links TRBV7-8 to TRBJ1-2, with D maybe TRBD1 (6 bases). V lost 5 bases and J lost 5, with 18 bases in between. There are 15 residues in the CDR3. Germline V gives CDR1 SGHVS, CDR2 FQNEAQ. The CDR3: CASSPPPWQGYGYTF. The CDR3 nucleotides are TGTGCCAGCAGCCCGCCCCCGTGGCAGGGGTATGGCTACACCTTC.

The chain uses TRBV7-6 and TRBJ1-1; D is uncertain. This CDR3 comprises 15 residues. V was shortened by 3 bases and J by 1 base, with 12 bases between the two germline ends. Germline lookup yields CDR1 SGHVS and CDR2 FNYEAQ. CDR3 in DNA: TGTGCCAGCAGCTTGGGCGTGGGCTGGAACACTGAAGCTTTCTTT. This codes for CASSLGVGWNTEAFF.

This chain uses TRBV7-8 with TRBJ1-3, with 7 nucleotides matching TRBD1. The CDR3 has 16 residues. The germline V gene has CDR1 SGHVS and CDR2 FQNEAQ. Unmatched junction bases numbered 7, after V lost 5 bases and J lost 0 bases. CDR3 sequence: CASSPWTGGSGNTIYF. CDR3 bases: TGTGCCAGCAGCCCGTGGACAGGCGGCTCTGGAAACACCATATATTTT.

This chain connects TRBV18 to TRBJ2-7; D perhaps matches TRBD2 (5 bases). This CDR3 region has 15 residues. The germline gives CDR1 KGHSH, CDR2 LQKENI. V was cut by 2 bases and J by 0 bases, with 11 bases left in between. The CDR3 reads CASSPEGPSSYEQYF. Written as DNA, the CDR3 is TGTGCCAGCTCACCAGAGGGCCCCAGCTCCTACGAGCAGTACTTC. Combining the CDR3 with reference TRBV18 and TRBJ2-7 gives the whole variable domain NAGVMQNPRHLVRRRGQEARLRCSPMKGHSHVYWYRQLPEEGLKFMVYLQKENIIDESGMPKERFSAEFPKEGPSILRIQQVVRGDSAAYFCASSPEGPSSYEQYFGPGTRLTVT.

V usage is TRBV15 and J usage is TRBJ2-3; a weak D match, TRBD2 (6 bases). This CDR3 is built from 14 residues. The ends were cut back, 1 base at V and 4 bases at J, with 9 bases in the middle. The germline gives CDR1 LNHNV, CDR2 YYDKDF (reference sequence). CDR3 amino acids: CATSRVGSADTQYF. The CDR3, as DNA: TGTGCCACCAGCAGAGTCGGGAGTGCAGATACGCAGTATTTT.

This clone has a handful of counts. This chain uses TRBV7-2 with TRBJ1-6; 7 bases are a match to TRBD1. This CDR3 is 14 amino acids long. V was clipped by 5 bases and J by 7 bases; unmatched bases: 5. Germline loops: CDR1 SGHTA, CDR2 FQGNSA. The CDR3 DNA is TGTGCCAGCAGCGCCCGACAGGGAAATTCACCCCTCCACTTT. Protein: CASSARQGNSPLHF.

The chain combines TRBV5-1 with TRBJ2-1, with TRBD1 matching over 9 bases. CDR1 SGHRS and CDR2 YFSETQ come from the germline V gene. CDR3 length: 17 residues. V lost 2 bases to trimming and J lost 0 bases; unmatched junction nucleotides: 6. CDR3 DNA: TGCGCCAGCAGCTTAGGACAGGGGATTAGCTCCTACAATGAGCAGTTCTTC. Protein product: CASSLGQGISSYNEQFF.

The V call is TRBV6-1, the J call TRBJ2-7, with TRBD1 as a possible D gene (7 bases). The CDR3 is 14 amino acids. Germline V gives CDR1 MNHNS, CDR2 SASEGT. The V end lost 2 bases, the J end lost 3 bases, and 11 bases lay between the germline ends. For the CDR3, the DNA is TGTGCCAGCAGTGAACGTCAGGGGGGCTACGAGCAGTACTTC. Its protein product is CASSERQGGYEQYF.

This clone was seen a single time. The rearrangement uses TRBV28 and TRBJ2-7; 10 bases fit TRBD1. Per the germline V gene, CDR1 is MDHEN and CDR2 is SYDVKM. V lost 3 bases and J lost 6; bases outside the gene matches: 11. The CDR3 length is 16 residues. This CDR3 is CASSLGGFDRGREQYF. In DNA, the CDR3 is TGTGCCAGCAGTTTGGGGGGATTCGACAGGGGGCGCGAGCAGTACTTC.

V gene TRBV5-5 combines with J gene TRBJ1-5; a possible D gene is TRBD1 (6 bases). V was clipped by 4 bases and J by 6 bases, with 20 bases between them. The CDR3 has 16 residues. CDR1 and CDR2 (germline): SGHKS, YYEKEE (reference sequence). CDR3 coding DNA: TGTGCCAGCAGCCCGGACAACGCACAGGGCAGTCAGCCCCAGCATTTT. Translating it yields CASSPDNAQGSQPQHF.

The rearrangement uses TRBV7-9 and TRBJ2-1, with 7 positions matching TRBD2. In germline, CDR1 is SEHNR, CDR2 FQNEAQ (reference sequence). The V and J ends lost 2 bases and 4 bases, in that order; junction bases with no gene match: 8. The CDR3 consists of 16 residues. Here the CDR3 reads CASSLIGGRTYNEQFF. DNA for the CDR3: TGTGCCAGCAGCTTAATTGGCGGGAGAACTTACAATGAGCAGTTCTTC.